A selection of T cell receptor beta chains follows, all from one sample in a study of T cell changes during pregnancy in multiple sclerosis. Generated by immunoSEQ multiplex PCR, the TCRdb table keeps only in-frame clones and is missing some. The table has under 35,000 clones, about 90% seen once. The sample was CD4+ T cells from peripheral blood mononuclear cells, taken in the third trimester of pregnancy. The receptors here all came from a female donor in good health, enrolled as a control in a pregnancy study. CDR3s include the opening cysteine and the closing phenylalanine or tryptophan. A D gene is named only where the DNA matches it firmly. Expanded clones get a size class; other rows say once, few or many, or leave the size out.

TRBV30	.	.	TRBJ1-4	CAWSVRGFEKLFF	TGTGCCTGGAGTGTAAGAGGCTTCGAAAAACTGTTTTTT
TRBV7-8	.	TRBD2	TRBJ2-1	CASKKGGPGLGPYNEQFF	TGTGCCAGCAAGAAAGGGGGTCCGGGACTAGGTCCGTACAATGAGCAGTTCTTC
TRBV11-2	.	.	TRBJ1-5	CASSFGTGGEQPQHF	TGTGCCAGCAGCTTCGGGACGGGAGGAGAACAGCCCCAGCATTTT
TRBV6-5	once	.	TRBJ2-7	CASSLSGLGYEQYF	TGTGCCAGCAGTCTCTCGGGTCTGGGCTACGAGCAGTACTTC
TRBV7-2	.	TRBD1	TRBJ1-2	CASSPGGTGPVLIF	TGTGCCAGCAGCCCCGGGGGGACAGGGCCAGTCCTCATCTTC
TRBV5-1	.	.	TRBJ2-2	CASSLELGNTGELFF	TGCGCCAGCAGCTTGGAACTAGGGAACACCGGGGAGCTGTTTTTT
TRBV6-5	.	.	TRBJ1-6	CASSYSETEYNSPLHF	TGTGCCAGCAGTTACTCGGAGACAGAATATAATTCACCCCTCCACTTT
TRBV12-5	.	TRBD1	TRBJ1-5	CASGLVLGGTGVSPYSNQPQHF	TGTGCTAGTGGTTTGGTCTTAGGAGGGACAGGGGTCTCCCCGTATAGCAATCAGCCCCAGCATTTT
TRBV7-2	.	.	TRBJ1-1	CASSNSGNTEAFF	TGTGCCAGCAGCAATTCCGGGAACACTGAAGCTTTCTTT
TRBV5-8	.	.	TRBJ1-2	CASSPRTTNYGYTF	TGTGCCAGCAGCCCGAGGACAACTAACTATGGCTACACCTTC
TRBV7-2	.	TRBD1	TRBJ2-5	CASSLVGQGGVETQYF	TGTGCCAGCAGCTTAGTGGGACAGGGAGGGGTAGAGACCCAGTACTTC
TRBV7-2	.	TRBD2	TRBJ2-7	CASSLQRGLGEQYF	TGTGCCAGCAGCCTCCAGCGGGGTCTGGGCGAGCAGTACTTC
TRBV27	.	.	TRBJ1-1	CASSSAGTWNTEAFF	TGTGCCAGCAGTTCCGCCGGGACTTGGAACACTGAAGCTTTCTTT
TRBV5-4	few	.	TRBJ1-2	CASREEGLYGYTF	TGTGCCAGCAGGGAAGAGGGCCTCTATGGCTACACCTTC
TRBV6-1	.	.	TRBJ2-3	CASSEFRDTQYF	TGTGCCAGCAGTGAATTCAGAGATACGCAGTATTTT
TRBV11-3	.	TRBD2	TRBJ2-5	CASRGGGTQETQYF	TGTGCCAGCAGGGGCGGGGGGACCCAAGAGACCCAGTACTTC
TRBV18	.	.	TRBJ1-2	CASSPNPDSRVYGYTF	TGTGCCAGCTCACCAAATCCGGACAGTAGAGTCTATGGCTACACCTTC
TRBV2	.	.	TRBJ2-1	CASSDPGEQFF	TGTGCCAGCAGTGATCCGGGTGAGCAGTTCTTC
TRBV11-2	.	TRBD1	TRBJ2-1	CASSLFWDRGTNEQFF	TGTGCCAGCAGCTTATTTTGGGACAGGGGGACCAATGAGCAGTTCTTC
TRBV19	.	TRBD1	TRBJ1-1	CATSIQGAMSEAFF	TGTGCCACTTCAATACAGGGGGCTATGAGTGAAGCTTTCTTT
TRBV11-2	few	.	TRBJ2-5	CASSLVAGKVETQYF	TGTGCCAGCAGCTTAGTGGCAGGGAAGGTAGAGACCCAGTACTTC
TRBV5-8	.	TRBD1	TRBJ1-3	CASSQQGASGNTIYF	TGTGCCAGCAGTCAACAGGGGGCCTCGGGAAACACCATATATTTT